This entry concerns a single TCR beta chain. Profiling relied on immunoSEQ multiplex PCR, and the TCRdb table lists in-frame clones only, not all of them. The table includes 200,000 to 250,000 clones, 70% to 75% detected once. The germline CDR1 and CDR2 sequences are LNHDA and SQIVND (reference sequence). CDR3 length: 13 residues. V shed 3 bases and J shed 4 bases, with 7 bases lying between them. The data stem from a study of cytotoxic CD8 clonotypes in ibrutinib-treated CLL. The chain has TRBV19 and TRBJ1-5; D ambiguous. Sequenced here: PBMCs, sampled after 12 months of ibrutinib treatment. The receptor's source is a human donor with chronic lymphocytic leukemia. Written as DNA, the CDR3 is TGTGCCAGTAGTATCAAGGTTAATCAGCCCCAGCATTTT. The encoded protein is CASSIKVNQPQHF.